The rows below give T cell receptor beta chains drawn from one sample of a study of human T cells and chemical hapten exposure. TCRdb used MiXCR to reprocess the RACE reads, holding one entry per CDR3 protein. The top ten clones hold just over 2.5% of a sample with 350,000 to 400,000 distinct CDR3 sequences, more than 4.5% of them seen once. This material consisted of whole blood, taken in connection with sensitization to the hapten diphenylcyclopropenone (DPC). Source of these receptors: a woman aged 45-59 years with alopecia areata. Some clones in this sample may be carry-over from other donors' samples. Both conserved end residues are part of each CDR3. D genes are given only for firm matches. Not every row has a clone size; where given, it reads once, few, many or a size class.

16 | many | TRBJ2-5 | TRBV5-1 | TRBD1 | TGCGCCAGCAGCCCACGACAGGGGAGAATGCAAGAGACCCAGTACTTC | CASSPRQGRMQETQYF
10 | few | TRBJ1-2 | TRBV6-6 | NA | TGTGCCAGCAGTTCGGTTGACTACACCTTC | CASSSVDYTF
15 | few | TRBJ2-7 | TRBV11-2 | TRBD2 | TGTGCCAGCAGCTTAGTAGTTCGGGGGGGCTACGAGCAGTACTTC | CASSLVVRGGYEQYF
15 | many | TRBJ1-5 | TRBV12-3/TRBV12-4 | TRBD1 | TGTGCCAGCAGCTTCTCAGGGGGCCGCAATCAGCCCCAGCATTTT | CASSFSGGRNQPQHF
15 | NA | TRBJ1-1 | TRBV20-1 | NA | TGCAGTGCTAGAATCTGGACGGCCCAGAACACTGAAGCTTTCTTT | CSARIWTAQNTEAFF
14 | NA | TRBJ2-3 | TRBV12-3/TRBV12-4 | NA | TGTGCCAGCGGAGGCGGATTACTCAAAGATACGCAGTATTTT | CASGGGLLKDTQYF
13 | NA | TRBJ1-1 | TRBV28 | NA | TGTGCCAGCAGTTTCAGACACCCCTCTGAAGCTTTCTTT | CASSFRHPSEAFF
15 | many | TRBJ1-5 | TRBV6-6 | TRBD1 | TGTGCCAGCAGCCTCCCGGGACAGGGCGTTCAGCCCCAGCATTTT | CASSLPGQGVQPQHF
15 | many | TRBJ2-3 | TRBV5-1 | NA | TGCGCCAGCAGCGTGGGGGGCAGGGCCACAGATACGCAGTATTTT | CASSVGGRATDTQYF
15 | few | TRBJ1-4 | TRBV7-2 | TRBD1 | TGTGCCAGCAGCCCCGGACAGGGGATTAAGGAAAAACTGTTTTTT | CASSPGQGIKEKLFF
12 | many | TRBJ1-5 | TRBV27 | NA | TGTGCCAGCAGTTCTCGGAATCAGCCCCAGCATTTT | CASSSRNQPQHF
13 | NA | TRBJ2-7 | TRBV7-9 | NA | TGTGCCAGCAGCTTAGCAGGGTGGAGTGAGCAGTACTTC | CASSLAGWSEQYF
15 | NA | TRBJ1-2 | TRBV4-2 | NA | TGTGCCAGCAGCCAAGATCAGGGCGAGCCGTATGGCTACACCTTC | CASSQDQGEPYGYTF
14 | few | TRBJ1-2 | TRBV7-2 | TRBD1 | TGTGCCAGCAGCCGGGACAGGGCTAACTATGGCTACACCTTC | CASSRDRANYGYTF
15 | NA | TRBJ2-1 | TRBV4-3 | NA | TGCGCCAGCAGCCAAGAAATAGGGTCCTACAATGAGCAGTTCTTC | CASSQEIGSYNEQFF
16 | NA | TRBJ2-1 | TRBV9 | TRBD2 | TGTGCCAGCAGCGTAGATCCAGCGGGAGCAGGGAATGAGCAGTTCTTC | CASSVDPAGAGNEQFF
13 | many | TRBJ1-1 | TRBV6-5 | NA | TGTGCCAGCAGTCCCGGTGGGGGAACTGAAGCTTTCTTT | CASSPGGGTEAFF
13 | few | TRBJ1-5 | TRBV20-1 | TRBD1 | TGCAGTGCCTTTGACAGGGGCAATCAGCCCCAGCATTTT | CSAFDRGNQPQHF
12 | NA | TRBJ2-7 | TRBV29-1 | NA | TGCAGCGGTAGGGCGGGACCCTACGAGCAGTACTTC | CSGRAGPYEQYF
16 | NA | TRBJ2-1 | TRBV5-4 | TRBD1 | TGTGCCAGCAGAATATCGGGACAGTCATCCTACAATGAGCAGTTCTTC | CASRISGQSSYNEQFF
14 | NA | TRBJ2-7 | TRBV12-3/TRBV12-4 | NA | TGTGCCAGCAGTTTGGGTTGGCAGGGGTACGAGCAGTACTTC | CASSLGWQGYEQYF
13 | NA | TRBJ2-2 | TRBV7-9 | NA | TGTGCCAGCAGCTCAGAAGGCGCCGGGGAGCTGTTTTTT | CASSSEGAGELFF
13 | many | TRBJ2-1 | TRBV12-3/TRBV12-4 | NA | TGTGCCAGCAGTTTAGTCAACGCCAATGAGCAGTTCTTC | CASSLVNANEQFF
15 | few | TRBJ1-1 | TRBV7-2 | NA | TGTGCCAGCAGCTTATCAGGGGCCGTGAACACTGAAGCTTTCTTT | CASSLSGAVNTEAFF
15 | few | TRBJ2-1 | TRBV9 | NA | TGTGCCAGCAGCGTAGATGGGGAGTTCTTCGGGGAGCAGTTCTTC | CASSVDGEFFGEQFF
14 | NA | TRBJ1-6 | TRBV6-5 | NA | TGTGCCAGCAGGAGCCAAGGGGATAATTCACCCCTCCACTTT | CASRSQGDNSPLHF
11 | NA | TRBJ1-1 | TRBV6-2/TRBV6-3 | NA | TGTGCCACCAGGGGTTACACTGAAGCTTTCTTT | CATRGYTEAFF
14 | many | TRBJ1-3 | TRBV29-1 | NA | TGCAGCGTTTCCGACAGCCTCTCTGGAAACACCATATATTTT | CSVSDSLSGNTIYF
10 | many | TRBJ1-1 | TRBV29-1 | NA | TGCAGCGTTGCAACAGGTCAGGCTTTCTTT | CSVATGQAFF
14 | NA | TRBJ2-1 | TRBV6-6 | NA | TGTGCCAGCAGTTACCCGAAGGACTACAATGAGCAGTTCTTC | CASSYPKDYNEQFF
16 | few | TRBJ2-2 | TRBV6-1 | TRBD1 | TGTGCCAGCAGTGTGGCGGACAGGGTTAACACCGGGGAGCTGTTTTTT | CASSVADRVNTGELFF
15 | many | TRBJ2-1 | TRBV12-3/TRBV12-4 | TRBD2 | TGTGCCAGCAGTCTAGCGGGACCTTTGATCAATGAGCAGTTCTTC | CASSLAGPLINEQFF
13 | NA | TRBJ1-1 | TRBV7-3 | TRBD1 | TGTGCCAGCAGCCCGGACAGGGGGCCGCGGGCTTTCTTT | CASSPDRGPRAFF
13 | NA | TRBJ1-4 | TRBV14 | NA | TGTGCCAGCAGCCCCGGAGGGTACGGAAAACTGTTTTTT | CASSPGGYGKLFF
15 | many | TRBJ2-7 | TRBV27 | NA | TGTGCCAGCAGTTTAGCGGCCCTGAGCTCCTACGAGCAGTACTTC | CASSLAALSSYEQYF
13 | NA | TRBJ1-5 | TRBV19 | NA | TGTGCCAGTAGTATCAATTTGGATCAGCCCCAGCATTTT | CASSINLDQPQHF
13 | few | TRBJ1-3 | TRBV7-9 | NA | TGTGCCAGCAGCTTTGGCCAGGAGAACACCATATATTTT | CASSFGQENTIYF
15 | NA | TRBJ1-2 | TRBV29-1 | NA | TGCAGCGTTGAAGGCCAGGGGATCAACGGCTATGGCTACACCTTC | CSVEGQGINGYGYTF
16 | many | TRBJ2-1 | TRBV20-1 | TRBD2 | TGCAGTGCTCCTAGACCGGGACTAGCGGGATTAGGTGAGCAGTTCTTC | CSAPRPGLAGLGEQFF
16 | NA | TRBJ2-5 | TRBV5-1 | TRBD2 | TGCGCCAGCAGCTTGGCGCCTAGCGGGGGCCAAGAGACCCAGTACTTC | CASSLAPSGGQETQYF
15 | NA | TRBJ2-3 | TRBV4-3 | TRBD2 | TGCGCCAGCAGCCATTTAGCGGGAGTGGCAGATACGCAGTATTTT | CASSHLAGVADTQYF
14 | many | TRBJ2-1 | TRBV29-1 | TRBD2 | TGCAGCGTCCCCACGGGGGGGGCCAGAAGTGAGCAGTTCTTC | CSVPTGGARSEQFF
14 | NA | TRBJ1-5 | TRBV2 | NA | TGTGCCAGCAGTCTGACAGACATCAATCAGCCCCAGCATTTT | CASSLTDINQPQHF
13 | NA | TRBJ1-5 | TRBV7-2 | TRBD1 | TGTGCCAGCAGCACGGACAGGGTTCGGCCCCAGCATTTT | CASSTDRVRPQHF